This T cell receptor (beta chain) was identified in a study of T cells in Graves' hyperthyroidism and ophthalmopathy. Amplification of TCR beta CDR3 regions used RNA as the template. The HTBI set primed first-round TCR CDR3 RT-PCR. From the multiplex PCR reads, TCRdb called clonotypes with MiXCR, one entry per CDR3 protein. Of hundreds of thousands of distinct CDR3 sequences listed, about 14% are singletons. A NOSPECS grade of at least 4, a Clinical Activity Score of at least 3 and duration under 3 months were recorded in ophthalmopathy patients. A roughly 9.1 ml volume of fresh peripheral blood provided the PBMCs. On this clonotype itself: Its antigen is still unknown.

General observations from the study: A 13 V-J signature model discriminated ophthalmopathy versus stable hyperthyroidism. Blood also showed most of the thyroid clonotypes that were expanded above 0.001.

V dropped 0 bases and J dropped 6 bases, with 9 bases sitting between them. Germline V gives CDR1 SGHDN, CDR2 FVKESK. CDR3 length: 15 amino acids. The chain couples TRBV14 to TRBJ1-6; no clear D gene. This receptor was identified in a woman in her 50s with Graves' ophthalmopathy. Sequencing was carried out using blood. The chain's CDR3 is CASSQDGDPNSPLHF. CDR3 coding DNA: TGTGCCAGCAGCCAAGACGGAGACCCTAATTCACCCCTCCACTTT.